This T cell receptor beta chain was profiled in a study of blood T cell repertoires in COVID-19. Sequencing was performed with immunoSEQ multiplex PCR; in TCRdb, only in-frame clones are kept and a portion is missing. Here the sample spans just over 250,000 clones, roughly 86% being singletons. CDR1 and CDR2 (germline): WNHNN, SYGVQD (reference sequence). The CDR3 runs 14 residues. After removal of 4 bases from V and 4 bases from J, the junction contained 2 bases not matched to a gene. The chain uses TRBV10-1 and TRBJ2-1, with TRBD1 identical over 9 bases. The sequence was obtained from a man aged 35 to 55 who had recovered from COVID-19. Sequencing input: peripheral blood. In nucleotides, the CDR3 is TGCGCCAGCAGTGGGGACAGGGAGTACAATGAGCAGTTCTTC. Translated, it gives CASSGDREYNEQFF.